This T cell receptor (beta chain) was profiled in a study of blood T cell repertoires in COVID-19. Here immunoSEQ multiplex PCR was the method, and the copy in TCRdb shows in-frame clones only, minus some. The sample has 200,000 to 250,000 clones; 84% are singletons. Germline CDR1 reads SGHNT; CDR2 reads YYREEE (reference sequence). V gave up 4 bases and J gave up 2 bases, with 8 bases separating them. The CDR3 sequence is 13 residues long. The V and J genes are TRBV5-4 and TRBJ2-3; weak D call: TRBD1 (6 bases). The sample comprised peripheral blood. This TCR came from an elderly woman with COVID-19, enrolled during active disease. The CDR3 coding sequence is TGTGCCAGCAGCCTGGGGGCCACAGATACGCAGTATTTT. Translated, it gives CASSLGATDTQYF.